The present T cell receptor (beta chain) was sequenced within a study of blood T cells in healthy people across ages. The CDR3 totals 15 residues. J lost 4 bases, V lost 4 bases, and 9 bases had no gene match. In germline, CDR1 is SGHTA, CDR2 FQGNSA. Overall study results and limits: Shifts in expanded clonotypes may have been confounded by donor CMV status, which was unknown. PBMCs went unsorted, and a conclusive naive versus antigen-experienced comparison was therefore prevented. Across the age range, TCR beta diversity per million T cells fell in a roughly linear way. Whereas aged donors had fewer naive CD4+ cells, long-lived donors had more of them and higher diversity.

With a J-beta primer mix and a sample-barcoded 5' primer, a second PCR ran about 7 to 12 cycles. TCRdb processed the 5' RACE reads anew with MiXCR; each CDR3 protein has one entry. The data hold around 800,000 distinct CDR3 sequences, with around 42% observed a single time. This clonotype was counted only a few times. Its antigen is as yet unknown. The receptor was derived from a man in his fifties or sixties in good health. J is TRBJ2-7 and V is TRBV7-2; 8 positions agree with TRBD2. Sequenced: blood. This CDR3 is CASSSVSGGPYEQYF. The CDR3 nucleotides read TGTGCCAGCAGCTCCGTATCGGGGGGGCCTTACGAGCAGTACTTC.